Presented here are 13 T cell receptor beta chains from one specimen sequenced in a study of cytomegalovirus exposure and HLA in healthy donors. This table comes from immunoSEQ multiplex PCR, and its TCRdb copy is limited to in-frame clones, with some not included. This sample has roughly 60,000 clones, with roughly 90% found just once. Sequencing was performed on PBMCs. These receptors originate from a woman aged 25 to 39 in good health and CMV-seronegative.

This clone was seen just once. The chain uses TRBV6-1 and TRBJ2-2; perhaps TRBD2 as D (7 bases). This CDR3 has 15 amino acids. Trimming pared 1 base from V and 3 bases from J, leaving 9 bases between. Germline V gives CDR1 MNHNS, CDR2 SASEGT. This chain's CDR3 is CASSEEGGDTGELFF. The CDR3 bases are TGTGCCAGCAGTGAAGAAGGGGGGGACACCGGGGAGCTGTTTTTT.

This sequence joins TRBV5-8 and TRBJ2-1; D not certain. The length of the CDR3 is 15 residues. V lost 2 bases, J lost 0 bases, and 9 bases lay in between. Germline CDR1 SGHTS, CDR2 YDEGEE. In DNA, the CDR3 is TGTGCCAGCAGCTTTCAGGTCAGCTCCTACAATGAGCAGTTCTTC. Protein product: CASSFQVSSYNEQFF.

V gene TRBV5-1 combines with J gene TRBJ1-3, with a possible D match to TRBD1 (6 bases). Trimming removed 0 bases at V and 3 bases at J, with 13 bases between. Germline-derived CDR1 and CDR2 are SGHRS and YFSETQ. This CDR3 is built from 16 residues. The CDR3 bases are TGCGCCAGCAGCTTGGTGTCCGGGGGGCTTGGAAACACCATATATTTT. The encoded protein is CASSLVSGGLGNTIYF.

V and J are TRBV6-6 and TRBJ1-2; 8 bases are a match to TRBD1. CDR3 length equals 15 residues. CDR1 is MNHNY and CDR2 is SVGAGI in the germline V gene (reference sequence). The ends lost 4 bases at V and 2 bases at J; junction bases unmatched: 6. This chain's CDR3 is CASSSEDRVNYGYTF. CDR3 coding DNA: TGTGCCAGCAGTTCGGAGGACAGGGTGAACTATGGCTACACCTTC.

The chain carries TRBV5-1 and TRBJ1-4; D not certain. Per germline, CDR1 SGHRS and CDR2 YFSETQ. V was pared by 0 bases and J by 13 bases, with 13 bases between. CDR3 length equals 13 residues. In DNA, the CDR3 is TGCGCCAGCAGCTTGGCCGGGGAGGCAAGACTGTTTTTT. Its translation is CASSLAGEARLFF. Filled out from reference TRBV5-1 and TRBJ1-4, the complete variable domain reads KAGVTQTPRYLIKTRGQQVTLSCSPISGHRSVSWYQQTPGQGLQFLFEYFSETQRNKGNFPGRFSGRQFSNSRSEMNVSTLELGDSALYLCASSLAGEARLFFGSGTQLSVL.

The chain uses TRBV30 and TRBJ1-1, with D possibly TRBD1 on 5 matching bases. CDR3 length equals 14 residues. Deletions cut 3 bases from V and 3 bases from J, with 14 bases between. The germline gives CDR1 GTSNPN, CDR2 SVGIG (reference sequence). In nucleotides, the CDR3 is TGTGCCTGGAGCCAAACTGACAGCTACACTGAAGCTTTCTTT. Amino acid sequence: CAWSQTDSYTEAFF.

Comment on this clone: One end of the junction varies from germline; a read error may be responsible. The chain carries TRBV11-2 and TRBJ1-2; D might be TRBD1 (5 bases). The CDR3 consists of 12 residues. Germline V gene data show CDR1 as SGHAT and CDR2 as FQNNGV. CDR3 coding DNA: TGTGCCAGCAGCTTAGGGGTCGGCAGGGTAGCCTTC. Amino acids: CASSLGVGRVAF.

The chain combines TRBV6-1 with TRBJ1-2; 8 bases align to TRBD1. Germline values: CDR1 MNHNS, CDR2 SASEGT. V shed 2 bases, J shed 5 bases, and the junction held 7 bases outside the gene matches. The CDR3 loop spans 15 amino acids. The CDR3 spells CASSETGTGRYGYTF. The CDR3 coding sequence is TGTGCCAGCAGTGAAACAGGGACAGGCAGATATGGCTACACCTTC.

CDR3 protein: CASSRDRDLNEKLFF. Here the CDR3 DNA reads TGTGCCAGTAGCCGGGACAGGGATCTTAATGAAAAACTGTTTTTT. V and J are TRBV19 and TRBJ1-4; 9 nucleotides agree with TRBD1. This CDR3 comprises 15 residues. V shed 6 bases and J 4 bases; nucleotides not matched to a gene: 6. Germline V lookup: CDR1 LNHDA, CDR2 SQIVND (reference sequence). The variable domain in full, with the rest retrieved from reference TRBV19 and TRBJ1-4, is DGGITQSPKYLFRKEGQNVTLSCEQNLNHDAMYWYRQDPGQGLRLIYYSQIVNDFQKGDIAEGYSVSREKKESFPLTVTSAQKNPTAFYLCASSRDRDLNEKLFFGSGTQLSVL.

The table lists this clone with a few counts. The genes are TRBV29-1 and TRBJ2-1, with 9 bases identical to TRBD2. The V segment lost 3 bases and the J segment 7 bases; nucleotides outside the gene matches: 7. Germline loops: CDR1 SQVTM, CDR2 ANQGSEA. The CDR3 is 14 amino acids. The CDR3 sequence: CSVDLSGSGNEQFF. In nucleotides, the CDR3 is TGCAGCGTTGACCTTAGCGGGAGTGGGAATGAGCAGTTCTTC.

The rearrangement uses TRBV4-2 and TRBJ2-7; the D gene is possibly TRBD2 (6 bases). CDR1 is LGHNA and CDR2 is YNFKEQ in the germline V gene. The CDR3 is 15 amino acids. V was pared by 0 bases and J by 7 bases, with 16 bases between. The CDR3 nucleotides are TGTGCCAGCAGCCAAGATTCCCCGCGGGCGGGGGAGCAGTACTTC. Its translation: CASSQDSPRAGEQYF.

The chain uses TRBV27 and TRBJ2-5, with D perhaps TRBD2 (7 bases). The V gene's germline CDR1 is MNHEY and CDR2 SMNVEV (reference sequence). Trimming took 9 bases from V and 0 from J, leaving 20 bases between them. This CDR3 contains 16 residues. The CDR3 nucleotides are TGTGCCAGAGGGGGGGGCGCCATTCGTCACCAAGAGACCCAGTACTTC. It encodes CARGGGAIRHQETQYF.

The chain combines TRBV12-5 with TRBJ2-5; 10 bases map to TRBD1. V lost 5 bases and J lost 2; bases outside the gene matches: 5. Germline V gene sequence: CDR1 LGHNT, CDR2 FRNRAP. This CDR3 comprises 15 residues. The CDR3 sequence: CASGQGTGDQETQYF. For the CDR3, the DNA is TGTGCTAGTGGTCAAGGGACAGGGGATCAAGAGACCCAGTACTTC.